This TCR beta chain was sequenced in a study of T cell responses to AZD1222 COVID-19 vaccine. This CDR3 is built from 16 residues. The germline V gene has CDR1 KGHSH and CDR2 LQKENI. V lost 1 base, J lost 8 bases, and 17 bases lay in between. Libraries were prepared by immunoSEQ multiplex PCR; TCRdb keeps only in-frame clonotypes and omits some of them. Seen here are some 180,000 clones, around 90% observed once, and the top ten hold over 1%. Sample: peripheral blood, taken 28 days after the second AZD1222 dose. The TCR comes from an adult who received the AZD1222 COVID-19 vaccine. The chain uses TRBV18 and TRBJ1-4; possible D gene TRBD1, 5 bases. The CDR3 region has the DNA TGTGCCAGCTCACCACTTCGGGAGGGGTACAACGAAAAACTGTTTTTT. It is translated as CASSPLREGYNEKLFF.